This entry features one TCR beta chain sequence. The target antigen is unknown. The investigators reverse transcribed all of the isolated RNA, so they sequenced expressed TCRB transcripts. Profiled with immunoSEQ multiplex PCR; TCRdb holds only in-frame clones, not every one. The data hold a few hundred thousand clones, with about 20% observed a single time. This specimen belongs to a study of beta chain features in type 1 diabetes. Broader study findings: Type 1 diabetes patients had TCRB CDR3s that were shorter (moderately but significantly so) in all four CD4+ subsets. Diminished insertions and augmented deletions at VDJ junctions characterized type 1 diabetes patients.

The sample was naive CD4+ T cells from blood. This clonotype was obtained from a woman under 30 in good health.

The CDR3 bases are TGCGCCAGCAGCTTGTACAGGGGTGAAGACGAGCAGTACTTC. This gives the protein CASSLYRGEDEQYF. This sequence joins TRBV5-1 and TRBJ2-7; TRBD1 aligns across 7 bases. CDR3 length: 14 residues. V shed 1 base, J shed 5 bases, and the junction held 6 bases outside the gene matches. Per the germline V gene, CDR1 is SGHRS and CDR2 is YFSETQ.